The clone carrying this TCR beta chain was observed once. In the original workflow: Nucleated cell number was recorded as an estimate derived from reference gene primer amplification. Data came from immunoSEQ multiplex PCR; TCRdb stores just in-frame clones and leaves some out. The V and J calls and clone size are taken from that table; D and trimming were inferred from the DNA. Seen here are under 300,000 clones, roughly 89% observed once, and the top ten hold around 4.6%. Germline CDR1 and CDR2: MDHEN and SYDVKM. The CDR3 extends over 13 amino acids. Unmatched junction bases numbered 8, after V lost 5 bases and J lost 8 bases. This entry belongs to a study of blood T cell repertoires in COVID-19.

This TCR was sampled from a woman between 40 and 55 years old who had recovered from COVID-19. Sample: peripheral blood. The V call is TRBV28, the J call TRBJ1-1, with TRBD1 matching 7 bases. CDR3 in DNA: TGTGCCAGCAGTCTTACAGGGGCCAGAGAAGCTTTCTTT. Protein: CASSLTGAREAFF.